The present T cell receptor (beta chain) was sequenced within a study of T cell repertoires in cytomegalovirus infection. Turning to the study itself: Public TCR beta signatures were indicative of both CMV infection and a matching HLA type.

The sample holds a few counts of this clonotype. V trimming: 5 bases; J trimming: 5 bases; junction bases outside the gene matches: 2. Germline CDR1 reads SGHTA; CDR2 reads FQGTGA. The CDR3 has 13 residues. MiXCR, applied by TCRdb to the reads, yields one record per CDR3 protein. Of about 740,000 distinct CDR3 sequences listed, about a third are singletons. This TCR was sampled from a human donor in good health (CMV status not recorded). Some clones in this sample may be carry-over from other donors' samples. What was sequenced was PBMCs. The chain employs TRBV7-3 and TRBJ2-1, with 8 bases identical to TRBD1. CDR3 sequence: CASSKDRDNEQFF. The CDR3 DNA reads as TGTGCCAGCAGCAAGGACAGGGACAATGAGCAGTTCTTC.